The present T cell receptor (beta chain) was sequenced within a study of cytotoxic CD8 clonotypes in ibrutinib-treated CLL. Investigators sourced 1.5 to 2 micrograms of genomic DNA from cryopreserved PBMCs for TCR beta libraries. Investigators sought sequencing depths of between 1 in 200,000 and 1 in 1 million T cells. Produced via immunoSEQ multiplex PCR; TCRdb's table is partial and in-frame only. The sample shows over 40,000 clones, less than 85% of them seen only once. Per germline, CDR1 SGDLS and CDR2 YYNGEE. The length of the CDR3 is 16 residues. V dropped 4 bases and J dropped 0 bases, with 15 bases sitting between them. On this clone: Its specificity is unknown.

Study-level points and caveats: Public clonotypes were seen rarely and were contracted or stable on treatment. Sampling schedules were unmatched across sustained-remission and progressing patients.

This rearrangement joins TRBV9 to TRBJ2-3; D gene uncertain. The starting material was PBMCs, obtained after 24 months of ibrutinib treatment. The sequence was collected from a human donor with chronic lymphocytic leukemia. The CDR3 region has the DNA TGTGCCAGCAGCCTAGGTGGTCGCGGTAGCACAGATACGCAGTATTTT. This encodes CASSLGGRGSTDTQYF.